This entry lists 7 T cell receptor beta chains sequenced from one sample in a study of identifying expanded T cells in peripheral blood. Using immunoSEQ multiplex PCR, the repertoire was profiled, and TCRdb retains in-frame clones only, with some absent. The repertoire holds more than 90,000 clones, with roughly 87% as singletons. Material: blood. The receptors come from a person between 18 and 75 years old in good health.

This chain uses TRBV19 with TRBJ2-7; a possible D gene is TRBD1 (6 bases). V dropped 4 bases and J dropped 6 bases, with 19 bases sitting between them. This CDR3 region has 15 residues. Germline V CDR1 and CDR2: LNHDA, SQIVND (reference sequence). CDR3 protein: CASSTVVAGVGEQYF. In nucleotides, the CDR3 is TGTGCCAGTAGTACGGTGGTAGCAGGGGTGGGCGAGCAGTACTTC.

The CDR3 coding sequence is TGTGCCAGCAGCTCCCAGGGGGGCTTGAGAGATACGCAGTATTTT. Amino acids: CASSSQGGLRDTQYF. V usage is TRBV5-4 and J usage is TRBJ2-3; tentative D call: TRBD1 (7 bases). Germline V gene data show CDR1 as SGHNT and CDR2 as YYREEE (reference sequence). The CDR3 spans 15 residues. V was shortened by 3 bases and J by 5 bases, with 16 bases between the two germline ends.

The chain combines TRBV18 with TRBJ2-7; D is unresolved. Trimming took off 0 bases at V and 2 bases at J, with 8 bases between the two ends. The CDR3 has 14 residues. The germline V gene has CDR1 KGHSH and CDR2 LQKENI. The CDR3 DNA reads TGTGCCAGCTCACCACCCGGACGCCCCTACGAGCAGTACTTC. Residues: CASSPPGRPYEQYF.

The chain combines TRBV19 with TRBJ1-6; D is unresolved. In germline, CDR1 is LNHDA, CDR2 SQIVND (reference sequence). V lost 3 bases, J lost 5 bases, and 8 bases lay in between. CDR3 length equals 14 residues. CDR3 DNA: TGTGCCAGTAGTATTTTGCAGGATAATTCACCCCTCCACTTT. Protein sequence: CASSILQDNSPLHF.

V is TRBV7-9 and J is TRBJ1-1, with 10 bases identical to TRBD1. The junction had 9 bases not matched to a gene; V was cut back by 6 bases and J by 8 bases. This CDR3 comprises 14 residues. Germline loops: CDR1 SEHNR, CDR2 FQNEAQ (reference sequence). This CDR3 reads CASRQGTGAKEAFF. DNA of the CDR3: TGTGCCAGCAGGCAGGGGACAGGGGCCAAAGAAGCTTTCTTT.

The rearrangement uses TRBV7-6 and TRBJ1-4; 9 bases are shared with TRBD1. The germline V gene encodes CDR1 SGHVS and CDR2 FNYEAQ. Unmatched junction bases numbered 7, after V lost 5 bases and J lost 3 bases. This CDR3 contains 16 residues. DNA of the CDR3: TGTGCCAGCAGCCTGTGGGGACAGGGATCTAATGAAAAACTGTTTTTT. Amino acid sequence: CASSLWGQGSNEKLFF.

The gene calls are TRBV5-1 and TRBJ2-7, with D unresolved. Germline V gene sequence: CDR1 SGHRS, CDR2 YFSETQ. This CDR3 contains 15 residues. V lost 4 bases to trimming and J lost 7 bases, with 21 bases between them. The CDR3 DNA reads TGCGCCAGCAGCCTCTCGACCCTCCCACCACGGGAGCAGTACTTC. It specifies CASSLSTLPPREQYF.